One sample yielded the 30 T cell receptor beta chains listed below, sequenced in a study of post-analysis software for immune sequencing data. Carried by the TCR beta cDNA libraries were unique molecular identifiers. Using its own MiXCR run on the PCR reads, TCRdb lists one record per CDR3 protein. Of about 160,000 distinct CDR3 sequences listed, around 34% are singletons. Sequenced material: blood, taken after autologous hematopoietic stem cell transplantation. The origin of the receptors is a girl aged 10-17 years with multiple sclerosis.

The sample holds many counts of this clonotype. This may come from a read error, since a much larger clone is one base off. The rearrangement joins TRBV11-2 to TRBJ2-6; D is possibly TRBD1 (5 bases). This CDR3 comprises 15 residues. The germline CDR1 and CDR2 sequences are SGHAT and FQNNGV. The CDR3 reads CASSAGYSGANVRTF. Written as DNA, the CDR3 is TGTGCCAGCAGCGCAGGATACTCTGGGGCCAACGTCCGGACTTTC.

Comments on this clonotype: A junction boundary mismatches the germline segment, possibly from a read error. V and J are TRBV7-9 and TRBJ2-1, with 11 bases matching TRBD2. The germline gives CDR1 SEHNR, CDR2 FQNEAQ (reference sequence). The CDR3 length is 15 residues. The CDR3 loop reads CARSLGTSGYNEQFF. The CDR3 nucleotides are TGTGCCCGCAGCCTCGGGACTAGCGGCTACAATGAGCAGTTCTTC.

This clonotype was seen a handful of times. V and J are TRBV12-3 or TRBV12-4 and TRBJ2-7, with 10 bases matching TRBD1. J lost 3 bases, V lost 5 bases, and 1 base had no gene match. The CDR3 spans 13 residues. CDR3 amino acids: CASSRTGGYEQYF. CDR3 nucleotide sequence: TGTGCCAGCAGTCGGACAGGGGGCTACGAGCAGTACTTC.

V and J are TRBV13 and TRBJ2-3; TRBD2 agrees at 11 bases. V shed 4 bases, J shed 3 bases, and the junction held 3 bases outside the gene matches. The CDR3 has 15 residues. Germline values: CDR1 PRHDT, CDR2 FYEKMQ (reference sequence). This CDR3 is CASSSGLAATDTQYF. The CDR3 DNA reads as TGTGCCAGCAGCTCGGGACTAGCGGCGACAGATACGCAGTATTTT. The variable domain in full, completed from reference TRBV13 and TRBJ2-3, reads AAGVIQSPRHLIKEKRETATLKCYPIPRHDTVYWYQQGPGQDPQFLISFYEKMQSDKGSIPDRFSAQQFSDYHSELNMSSLELGDSALYFCASSSGLAATDTQYFGPGTRLTVL.

This chain connects TRBV20-1 to TRBJ2-3, with 11 bases that match TRBD2. CDR1 and CDR2 (germline): DFQATT, SNEGSKA (reference sequence). The CDR3 totals 13 residues. DNA of the CDR3: TGCAGCACTAGCGGGGGAGCCACAGATACGCAGTATTTT. Protein: CSTSGGATDTQYF.

This clonotype has a count of ten or more. This sequence joins TRBV27 and TRBJ2-7; the match to TRBD1 covers 11 bases. CDR1 and CDR2 (germline): MNHEY, SMNVEV (reference sequence). The trim removed 2 bases at V and 2 bases at J, leaving 8 bases unmatched. The length of the CDR3 is 17 residues. As DNA, the CDR3 is TGTGCCAGCAGTTTAGGGGGACAGGGGGTCCTACCCTACGAGCAGTACTTC. It codes for CASSLGGQGVLPYEQYF.

The gene calls are TRBV29-1 and TRBJ2-1; 12 bases line up with TRBD2. The last part of the DNA fits TRBJ2-7 better; the J call may be wrong. The CDR3 totals 18 residues. Germline loops: CDR1 SQVTM, CDR2 ANQGSEA. CDR3 protein: CSVGIASGRVNGYHEQYF. The CDR3 nucleotides read TGCAGCGTCGGAATCGCTAGCGGGAGGGTTAATGGTTATCATGAGCAGTACTTC.

V usage is TRBV7-8 and J usage is TRBJ1-5; D not certain. The CDR3 length is 13 residues. CDR1 and CDR2 from the germline V gene are SGHVS and FQNEAQ. Between the trimmed V and J ends, which lost 0 bases and 6 bases, there was a span of 6 bases. Here the CDR3 DNA reads TGTGCCAGCAGCTTAGCGTTCGGTCAGCCCCAGCATTTT. It encodes CASSLAFGQPQHF.

The chain has TRBV27 and TRBJ2-7; the match to TRBD1 covers 8 bases. The CDR3 extends over 15 amino acids. The ends lost 5 bases at V and 0 bases at J; junction bases unmatched: 6. CDR1 is MNHEY, CDR2 SMNVEV, per germline (reference sequence). CDR3 residues: CASSRGQVPSYEQYF. In DNA, the CDR3 is TGTGCCAGCAGTCGGGGACAGGTGCCCTCCTACGAGCAGTACTTC.

The sample holds a few counts of this clonotype. The V gene is TRBV7-9, the J gene TRBJ2-3, with D perhaps matching TRBD1 (6 bases). V lost 5 bases, J lost 1 base, and 13 bases lay in between. CDR3 size: 15 residues. Germline CDR1 and CDR2: SEHNR and FQNEAQ (reference sequence). CDR3 nucleotides: TGTGCCAGCAGCGGTCAGGGGTCGGGCACAGATACGCAGTATTTT. It yields the protein CASSGQGSGTDTQYF.

This rearrangement joins TRBV5-1 to TRBJ1-2; D remains ambiguous. The CDR3 consists of 13 residues. V was pared by 2 bases and J by 2 bases, with 7 bases between. Germline V CDR1 and CDR2: SGHRS, YFSETQ. The CDR3 region is CASSFDGNYGYTF. The CDR3, as DNA: TGCGCCAGCAGCTTTGATGGGAACTATGGCTACACCTTC.

The V call is TRBV6-2 or TRBV6-3, the J call TRBJ2-7, with D perhaps TRBD1 (5 bases). The germline gives CDR1 MNHEY, CDR2 SVGEGT. V was shortened by 2 bases and J by 2 bases, with 13 bases between the two germline ends. The CDR3 length is 15 residues. The chain's CDR3 is CASSYKGPGPYEQYF. CDR3 sequence (DNA): TGTGCCAGCAGTTACAAGGGGCCAGGACCCTACGAGCAGTACTTC.

The chain recombines TRBV12-3 or TRBV12-4 with TRBJ2-5, with TRBD1 as a possible D gene (5 bases). Trimming shortened V by 5 bases and J by 2 bases, and 18 bases separated the two germline ends. CDR3 length equals 16 residues. The CDR3 sequence: CASSHSSRATQETQYF. CDR3 in DNA: TGTGCCAGCAGTCACTCCTCCAGGGCCACACAAGAGACCCAGTACTTC.

As regards this clonotype: A read error may produce the germline difference seen at one junction end. This chain links TRBV10-2 with TRBJ2-3; D possibly uses TRBD1 or TRBD2 (5 bases each). This CDR3 spans 13 amino acids. Germline V gene data show CDR1 as WSHSY and CDR2 as SAAADI. The CDR3 DNA follows: TGCGTCAGCCGGGACCCCGGGGTGGATACGCAGTATTTT. Translated, it gives CVSRDPGVDTQYF.

This clonotype has a handful of counts. The CDR3 DNA reads as TGTGCCAGCAGGCAGGGTAGTCCAGATACGCAGTATTTT. Protein sequence: CASRQGSPDTQYF. The chain joins TRBV27 to TRBJ2-3; the D gene is possibly TRBD1 (5 bases). Germline CDR1 and CDR2: MNHEY and SMNVEV (reference sequence). The CDR3 loop spans 13 amino acids. With 6 bases removed from V and 4 bases from J, the gap between germline ends came to 11 bases.

The gene calls are TRBV18 and TRBJ2-2, with TRBD1 matching 9 bases. The CDR3 totals 16 residues. Per germline, CDR1 KGHSH and CDR2 LQKENI. The junction had 6 bases not matched to a gene; V was cut back by 3 bases and J by 4 bases. The CDR3 sequence is CASSPKMTGGTGELFF. DNA of the CDR3: TGTGCCAGCTCACCGAAAATGACAGGGGGCACCGGGGAGCTGTTTTTT.

This clonotype came up a few times. V and J are TRBV6-1 and TRBJ2-3; possibly TRBD2 for D (6 bases). The V and J ends lost 6 bases and 1 base respectively, with 11 bases between them. This CDR3 comprises 14 residues. Per germline, CDR1 MNHNS and CDR2 SASEGT. CDR3 sequence: CASSAGGGTDTQYF. The CDR3, as DNA: TGTGCCAGCAGCGCGGGCGGGGGCACAGATACGCAGTATTTT.

This clonotype has just a few counts. The chain couples TRBV20-1 to TRBJ1-5, with a possible D match to TRBD1 (6 bases). Trimming took off 1 base at V and 3 bases at J, with 13 bases between the two ends. The length of the CDR3 is 15 residues. The V gene's germline CDR1 is DFQATT and CDR2 SNEGSKA (reference sequence). The CDR3 is CSARGGGTFNQPQHF. The CDR3 DNA sequence: TGCAGTGCTAGAGGGGGGGGCACCTTCAATCAGCCCCAGCATTTT.

The chain is built from TRBV15 and TRBJ2-1; no definite D call. This CDR3 comprises 14 residues. V shed 8 bases and J shed 4 bases, with 15 bases lying between them. Germline assignment: CDR1 LNHNV and CDR2 YYDKDF (reference sequence). The CDR3 region has the DNA TGTGCCACCCCGAGACCCGAGCTGTACAATGAGCAGTTCTTC. Protein: CATPRPELYNEQFF.

V usage is TRBV20-1 and J usage is TRBJ2-2; 10 bases map to TRBD2. Germline CDR1 DFQATT, CDR2 SNEGSKA (reference sequence). The CDR3 spans 15 residues. V gave up 6 bases and J gave up 5 bases; unmatched junction bases: 9. The CDR3 region is CSAPRLAGSTGELFF. The CDR3 DNA follows: TGCAGTGCACCCAGACTAGCGGGTTCTACCGGGGAGCTGTTTTTT.

In this sample, this clonotype turned up a few times. J is TRBJ2-5 and V is TRBV9; TRBD1 aligns across 10 bases. The CDR3 runs 17 residues. V trimming: 3 bases; J trimming: 0 bases; junction bases outside the gene matches: 8. Germline CDR1 SGDLS, CDR2 YYNGEE. CDR3 region: CASSAGGGQGNQETQYF. The CDR3 DNA sequence: TGTGCCAGCAGCGCAGGGGGGGGACAGGGGAACCAAGAGACCCAGTACTTC.

This clonotype has more than one count but fewer than ten. J is TRBJ2-4 and V is TRBV20-1, with TRBD1 matching over 9 bases. This CDR3 comprises 15 residues. J was trimmed by 0 bases and V by 2 bases; bases with no gene match: 2. Per the germline V gene, CDR1 is DFQATT and CDR2 is SNEGSKA (reference sequence). In nucleotides, the CDR3 is TGCAGTGCTAGACCGGGACAGGGAGCCAAAAACATTCAGTACTTC. Residues: CSARPGQGAKNIQYF.

This chain joins TRBV28 and TRBJ2-7, with 7 bases identical to TRBD2. V shed 5 bases and J 5 bases; nucleotides not matched to a gene: 9. The germline CDR1 and CDR2 sequences are MDHEN and SYDVKM. The CDR3 runs 14 residues. In nucleotides, the CDR3 is TGTGCCAGCAGTGTCAGCGGGACTCCCAACGAGCAGTACTTC. Translation: CASSVSGTPNEQYF.

Comment on this clonotype: A junction boundary mismatches the germline segment, possibly from a read error. This chain uses TRBV5-1 with TRBJ2-5, with TRBD2 as a possible D gene (5 bases). The CDR3 runs 13 residues. Per germline, CDR1 SGHRS and CDR2 YFSETQ. The CDR3 is CASSADSSETQYF. Here the CDR3 DNA reads TGCGCCAGCAGCGCGGACTCCTCGGAGACCCAGTACTTT. Combining the CDR3 with reference TRBV5-1 and TRBJ2-5 gives the whole variable domain KAGVTQTPRYLIKTRGQQVTLSCSPISGHRSVSWYQQTPGQGLQFLFEYFSETQRNKGNFPGRFSGRQFSNSRSEMNVSTLELGDSALYLCASSADSSETQYFGPGTRLLVL.

This clonotype turned up a few times. J is TRBJ1-1 and V is TRBV5-1; a weak D match, TRBD1 (6 bases). The germline V gene encodes CDR1 SGHRS and CDR2 YFSETQ. V dropped 4 bases and J dropped 0 bases, with 19 bases sitting between them. The CDR3 sequence is 17 residues long. The CDR3 reads CASSLWGGGQVNTEAFF. The CDR3 DNA follows: TGCGCCAGCAGCCTCTGGGGCGGGGGGCAGGTGAACACTGAAGCTTTCTTT.

This clonotype has a handful of counts. The chain recombines TRBV13 with TRBJ2-5; 8 nucleotides match TRBD1. CDR3 length: 17 residues. Trimming at V came to 5 bases and at J to 5 bases, leaving 16 bases not matched to a gene. Germline V gives CDR1 PRHDT, CDR2 FYEKMQ (reference sequence). CDR3 DNA: TGTGCCAGCAGCGCCCGACAGGGGACGGCGTCCCTGGAGACCCAGTACTTC. Protein product: CASSARQGTASLETQYF.

This clonotype has at least ten counts. The chain combines TRBV12-3 or TRBV12-4 with TRBJ2-7; D is uncertain. V was cut by 3 bases and J by 0 bases, with 6 bases left in between. This CDR3 is 13 amino acids long. CDR3 DNA sequence: TGTGCCAGCAGTTTTTACAGCTCCTACGAGCAGTACTTC. It specifies CASSFYSSYEQYF.

The chain employs TRBV7-2 and TRBJ2-1; 9 bases map to TRBD2. The CDR3 spans 16 residues. The germline V gene encodes CDR1 SGHTA and CDR2 FQGNSA. V gave up 7 bases and J gave up 7 bases; unmatched junction bases: 14. The CDR3 loop reads CASNLRASGTGNEQFF. CDR3 in DNA: TGTGCCAGCAACCTCAGGGCTAGCGGGACTGGGAATGAGCAGTTCTTC.

This clonotype was picked up a small number of times. J is TRBJ2-3 and V is TRBV4-2; 8 bases match TRBD2. CDR3 length: 16 residues. V was clipped by 0 bases and J by 4 bases; unmatched bases: 6. Germline V CDR1 and CDR2: LGHNA, YNFKEQ. CDR3 DNA sequence: TGTGCCAGCAGCCAAGACCAACTCGGGGGGGCAGATACGCAGTATTTT. It yields the protein CASSQDQLGGADTQYF.

J is TRBJ2-5 and V is TRBV6-5; either TRBD1 or TRBD2 may fit D (5 bases each). Germline V gene sequence: CDR1 MNHEY, CDR2 SVGAGI. This CDR3 is 14 amino acids long. The V gene lost 2 bases and the J gene lost 4 bases, with 11 bases spanning the gap. CDR3: CASSYNEGRETQYF. The CDR3 region has the DNA TGTGCCAGCAGTTACAATGAGGGACGAGAGACCCAGTACTTC.